One and the same sample provided the 32 T cell receptor beta chains below, sequenced in a study of CD8+CD57+ T cells in acquired aplastic anemia. Both TCR beta VDJ combination and CDR3 sequence profiling were carried out. Genomic DNA was the template for this profiling. One entry per CDR3 protein, called by TCRdb with MiXCR from the reads. This sample yields roughly 500,000 distinct CDR3 sequences, of which about a third are seen a single time; 0.7% to 1% belongs to the top ten. All patients picked for sequencing had shown, by flow cytometry, an expansion of CD8+CD57+ cells. The sequenced sample was sorted CD4+, CD8+, or CD8+CD57+ T cells (not recorded which) from PBMCs. The receptor set was obtained from a human donor with aplastic anemia.

This clonotype was detected a few times. V usage is TRBV9 and J usage is TRBJ1-1; 7 nucleotides match TRBD1. Germline values: CDR1 SGDLS, CDR2 YYNGEE. With 3 bases clipped from V and 3 bases from J, the junction kept 5 bases outside the gene matches. The CDR3 has 14 residues. This chain's CDR3 is CASSEGTDYTEAFF. The CDR3 DNA is TGTGCCAGCAGCGAGGGGACAGACTACACTGAAGCTTTCTTT. The full variable domain, in which reference TRBV9 and TRBJ1-1 provide the parts outside the CDR3, is DSGVTQTPKHLITATGQRVTLRCSPRSGDLSVYWYQQSLDQGLQFLIQYYNGEERAKGNILERFSAQQFPDLHSELNLSSLELGDSALYFCASSEGTDYTEAFFGQGTRLTVV.

This clonotype was recorded many times. A read error may produce the germline difference seen at one junction end. V and J are TRBV29-1 and TRBJ2-3; 11 bases match TRBD2. Germline V gene data show CDR1 as SQVTM and CDR2 as ANQGSEA. This CDR3 has 13 residues. The CDR3 sequence is CSVTTSGTGTQYF. The DNA of the CDR3 is TGCAGCGTGACGACTAGCGGGACAGGTACGCAGTATTTT.

This clonotype was detected a few times. The chain is built from TRBV27 and TRBJ1-5; 7 bases agree with TRBD1. In germline, CDR1 is MNHEY, CDR2 SMNVEV (reference sequence). V was pared by 2 bases and J by 9 bases, with 7 bases of the junction left unmatched. This CDR3 is built from 14 residues. The CDR3 nucleotides read TGTGCCAGCAGTTTAACAGGGGACGGATGGCCCCAGCATTTT. Encoded protein: CASSLTGDGWPQHF.

A note on this clonotype: Given a much more abundant clone one base away, this may be a read error. The gene calls are TRBV19 and TRBJ1-2; D is perhaps TRBD1 (6 bases). This CDR3 is built from 15 residues. The germline gives CDR1 LNHDA, CDR2 SQIVND (reference sequence). The CDR3 protein is CASKPSGAVNYGDTF. The DNA for the CDR3 is TGTGCCAGTAAGCCTTCAGGGGCCGTTAACTATGGCGACACCTTC.

The chain links TRBV25-1 to TRBJ1-2; 8 nucleotides agree with TRBD1. From germline, CDR1 is MGHDK and CDR2 SYGVNS. The CDR3 consists of 15 residues. Trimming cost V 6 bases and J 6 bases; bases outside gene matches: 12. CDR3 amino acids: CASSLDSTGVDGYTF. In DNA form, the CDR3 reads TGTGCCAGCAGCCTAGACTCGACAGGGGTGGATGGCTACACCTTC.

A note on this clonotype: This may be a read error: a much more frequent sequence differs by one nucleotide. The chain is built from TRBV5-5 and TRBJ1-2, with a tentative D call TRBD1 (6 bases). Trimming shortened V by 3 bases and J by 12 bases, and 18 bases separated the two germline ends. Germline CDR1 reads SGHKS; CDR2 reads YYEKEE (reference sequence). The length of the CDR3 is 13 residues. The CDR3 loop reads CASSSRNRVGHTF. The CDR3, as DNA: TGTGCCAGCAGCTCGAGGAACAGGGTGGGCCACACCTTC.

V usage is TRBV5-6 and J usage is TRBJ2-7; the D is unclear. The ends were cut back, 1 base at V and 6 bases at J, with 5 bases in the middle. This CDR3 comprises 11 residues. Germline V gene lookup returns CDR1 SGHDT and CDR2 YYEEEE. The CDR3 loop is CASSLPGEQYF. CDR3 coding DNA: TGTGCCAGCAGCTTGCCGGGCGAGCAGTACTTC.

This CDR3 is CASSGTIAQQYV. The CDR3 DNA follows: TGTGCCAGCAGCGGTACGATAGCGCAGCAGTACGTC. The gene calls are TRBV2 and TRBJ2-7, with D possibly being TRBD2 (5 bases). The germline V and J ends were trimmed by 6 bases and 8 bases, with 14 bases remaining between them. The CDR3 has 12 residues. Germline V gives CDR1 SNHLY, CDR2 FYNNEI.

This clonotype was counted only a few times. The rearrangement uses TRBV10-1 and TRBJ2-7, with D tentatively TRBD1 (6 bases). The CDR3 has 13 amino acids. Trimming removed 3 bases from V and 3 bases from J, with 9 bases in between. From germline, CDR1 is WNHNN and CDR2 SYGVQD (reference sequence). In DNA form, the CDR3 reads TGCGCCAGCAGTGACAGGGACAACTACGAGCAGTACTTC. Translating gives CASSDRDNYEQYF.

This clonotype has only a few counts. V gene TRBV7-2 combines with J gene TRBJ2-1; D is ambiguous. The CDR3 covers 14 residues. Trimming cost V 3 bases and J 5 bases, with 11 bases left between them. CDR1 is SGHTA and CDR2 is FQGNSA in the germline V gene. In DNA form, the CDR3 reads TGTGCCAGCAGCTTTTCTTCGCGTGACAATGAGCAGTTCTTC. Amino acids: CASSFSSRDNEQFF.

CDR3 region: CASSPQGTNTEAFF. The CDR3 nucleotides are TGTGCCAGCTCACCACAGGGGACGAACACTGAAGCTTTCTTT. V and J are TRBV18 and TRBJ1-1; possible D gene TRBD1, 5 bases. The CDR3 totals 14 residues. Looked up from germline, CDR1 is KGHSH and CDR2 is LQKENI. V dropped 1 base and J dropped 1 base, with 7 bases sitting between them.

In its sample, this clonotype was seen a few times. The V call is TRBV7-2, the J call TRBJ1-2, with D possibly being TRBD1 (6 bases). V shed 5 bases and J shed 4 bases, with 23 bases lying between them. Germline V gives CDR1 SGHTA, CDR2 FQGNSA. There are 17 residues in the CDR3. The CDR3 sequence: CASSQAPGQTRIYGYTF. The CDR3 nucleotides are TGTGCCAGCAGCCAAGCGCCCGGACAGACTAGGATCTATGGCTACACCTTC.

The chain joins TRBV5-1 to TRBJ1-1; possible D gene TRBD1, 6 bases. Trimming cost V 3 bases and J 1 base, with 16 bases left between them. CDR3 length equals 16 residues. Germline assignment: CDR1 SGHRS and CDR2 YFSETQ. The chain's CDR3 is CASSWDTGLGNTEAFF. CDR3 nucleotide sequence: TGCGCCAGCAGCTGGGACACGGGGTTGGGGAACACTGAAGCTTTCTTT.

This clonotype was counted ten times or more. This chain uses TRBV19 with TRBJ2-5, with TRBD2 matching over 12 bases. Trimming removed 4 bases from V and 6 bases from J; junction bases left unmatched: 3. Looked up from germline, CDR1 is LNHDA and CDR2 is SQIVND (reference sequence). This CDR3 contains 14 residues. CDR3 sequence reads: CASSTSGGEKTQYF. In nucleotides, the CDR3 is TGTGCCAGTAGTACTAGCGGGGGGGAGAAGACCCAGTACTTC. The full variable domain, completed using reference TRBV19 and TRBJ2-5, is DGGITQSPKYLFRKEGQNVTLSCEQNLNHDAMYWYRQDPGQGLRLIYYSQIVNDFQKGDIAEGYSVSREKKESFPLTVTSAQKNPTAFYLCASSTSGGEKTQYFGPGTRLLVL.

The chain carries TRBV19 and TRBJ1-3; no clear D gene. V was trimmed by 3 bases and J by 0 bases, leaving 12 bases between them. CDR3 length: 16 residues. Germline CDR1 reads LNHDA; CDR2 reads SQIVND (reference sequence). The DNA of the CDR3 is TGTGCCAGTAGTATGGAGCTCCGGGCCTCTGGAAACACCATATATTTT. Residues: CASSMELRASGNTIYF.

In regard to this clonotype: This may stem from a read error, because a much larger clone lies one nucleotide away. This chain links TRBV10-2 with TRBJ2-7, with unresolved D. The CDR3 spans 11 residues. CDR1 WSHSY and CDR2 SAAADI come from the germline V gene. CDR3 loop: CASALSYERYF. The CDR3 nucleotides are TGCGCCAGCGCCCTCTCCTACGAGCGGTACTTC.

This clonotype was observed a single time. This chain links TRBV9 with TRBJ1-1; 8 positions match TRBD1. This CDR3 comprises 15 residues. Germline assignment: CDR1 SGDLS and CDR2 YYNGEE. With V trimmed by 0 bases and J by 6 bases, 7 bases remained unmatched. In DNA, the CDR3 is TGTGCCAGCAGCGTAGCTGGGGCAGGGGGCCCTGAAGCTTTCTTT. Protein: CASSVAGAGGPEAFF.

This clonotype has ten or more counts. This chain joins TRBV20-1 and TRBJ1-2, with D perhaps TRBD1 (5 bases). This CDR3 spans 14 amino acids. V was pared by 4 bases and J by 7 bases, with 19 bases between. The germline V gene has CDR1 DFQATT and CDR2 SNEGSKA (reference sequence). The DNA for the CDR3 is TGCAGTGCTACTTCCCTCGGGCAGGGTCGTGGCTACACCTTC. Its translation: CSATSLGQGRGYTF.

This clonotype was detected ten times or more. V gene TRBV19 combines with J gene TRBJ2-6; no definite D call. The CDR3 length is 16 residues. Germline V gene sequence: CDR1 LNHDA, CDR2 SQIVND (reference sequence). Trimming removed 2 bases at V and 0 bases at J, with 8 bases between. CDR3 sequence reads: CASSIYQASGANVLTF. The CDR3 nucleotides read TGTGCCAGTAGTATATACCAGGCCTCTGGGGCCAACGTCCTGACTTTC.

The rearrangement uses TRBV20-1 and TRBJ2-5, with D possibly being TRBD1 or TRBD2 (5 bases each). V shed 0 bases and J shed 5 bases, with 16 bases lying between them. Germline V gene data show CDR1 as DFQATT and CDR2 as SNEGSKA (reference sequence). The CDR3 spans 15 residues. This CDR3 is CSARDLVRGRETQYF. DNA of the CDR3: TGCAGTGCTAGAGATCTGGTGAGGGGTAGGGAGACCCAGTACTTC.

The gene calls are TRBV2 and TRBJ2-7, with 9 bases identical to TRBD1. Germline values: CDR1 SNHLY, CDR2 FYNNEI. The CDR3 contains 13 residues. J gave up 6 bases and V 8 bases, and 8 bases lay outside the gene matches. CDR3 nucleotides: TGTGCCAGCCTAAGGGACAGGGAAAGCGAGCAGTACTTC. Translating gives CASLRDRESEQYF.

This clonotype appeared a single time. This sequence joins TRBV5-4 and TRBJ2-1; a weak D match, TRBD2 (6 bases). The CDR3 has 18 amino acids. CDR1 SGHNT and CDR2 YYREEE come from the germline V gene (reference sequence). Trimming left V 0 bases short and J 5 bases short, with 21 bases between. CDR3 loop: CASSLGAGLSLRDNEQFF. CDR3 nucleotides: TGTGCCAGCAGCTTGGGGGCGGGACTGAGTCTGCGGGACAATGAGCAGTTCTTC.

This clonotype was counted at least ten times. This chain joins TRBV3-1 and TRBJ2-7; D is unclear. Germline-derived CDR1 and CDR2 are LGHDT and YNNKEL (reference sequence). V was cut by 3 bases and J by 2 bases, with 5 bases left in between. This CDR3 has 12 amino acids. This chain's CDR3 is CASSHRTYEQYF. As DNA, the CDR3 is TGTGCCAGCAGCCATCGTACCTACGAGCAGTACTTC.

V gene TRBV30 combines with J gene TRBJ2-2, with TRBD1 matching over 8 bases. V gave up 4 bases and J gave up 4 bases; unmatched junction bases: 2. The CDR3 is made up of 13 amino acids. CDR1 is GTSNPN and CDR2 is SVGIG in the germline V gene (reference sequence). CDR3 nucleotide sequence: TGTGCCTGGATTACAGGGGGCACCGGGGAGCTGTTTTTT. Amino acid sequence: CAWITGGTGELFF.

The chain is built from TRBV4-3 and TRBJ2-7, with D perhaps TRBD1 (6 bases). This CDR3 is 16 amino acids long. The V and J ends lost 1 base and 4 bases respectively, with 17 bases between them. CDR1 LGHNA and CDR2 YSLEER come from the germline V gene. The CDR3 DNA sequence: TGCGCCAGCAGCCAAGGATCGGACAGAATCGCGTACGAGCAGTACTTC. Its protein product is CASSQGSDRIAYEQYF.

This clonotype was seen only a few times. V and J are TRBV4-2 and TRBJ2-7; TRBD2 matches 9 bases. V trimming: 4 bases; J trimming: 2 bases; junction bases outside the gene matches: 9. This CDR3 region has 16 residues. CDR1 and CDR2 (germline): LGHNA, YNFKEQ. CDR3 residues: CASSRALAGKTYEQYF. The CDR3, as DNA: TGTGCCAGCAGCCGCGCTCTAGCGGGGAAGACCTACGAGCAGTACTTC.

V and J are TRBV2 and TRBJ1-5, with D uncertain. V gave up 7 bases and J gave up 1 base, with 8 bases separating them. Germline loops: CDR1 SNHLY, CDR2 FYNNEI. CDR3 length equals 13 residues. CDR3 amino acids: CASNADSNQPQHF. CDR3 sequence (DNA): TGTGCCAGCAACGCGGACAGCAATCAGCCCCAGCATTTT.

This clonotype was observed at least ten times. V usage is TRBV25-1 and J usage is TRBJ2-4; TRBD1 aligns across 9 bases. The trim removed 3 bases at V and 3 bases at J, leaving 6 bases unmatched. The germline gives CDR1 MGHDK, CDR2 SYGVNS. The CDR3 contains 16 residues. This chain's CDR3 is CASSDRGQGGKNIQYF. The CDR3 DNA reads TGTGCCAGCAGTGATCGGGGACAGGGAGGCAAAAACATTCAGTACTTC.

In its sample, this clonotype was seen a few times. The rearrangement links TRBV5-1 to TRBJ1-2; possible D gene TRBD1, 6 bases. Trimming stripped 7 bases from V and 3 bases from J, with 25 bases between. The CDR3 covers 17 residues. In germline, CDR1 is SGHRS, CDR2 YFSETQ. The CDR3 region has the DNA TGCGCCAGCCGAAGTACAGGGATTACCAGGTCGGACTATGGCTACACCTTC. It is translated as CASRSTGITRSDYGYTF.

To note about this clonotype: Its ends do not fully match the called genes, so a read error is possible. The DNA of the CDR3 is TGTGCCAGCAGTGAAGAAGTGGGAGGTGAGCAGTTCTTC. As protein: CASSEEVGGEQFF. This chain uses TRBV10-3 with TRBJ2-1; maybe TRBD2 (6 bases). Per germline, CDR1 ENHRY and CDR2 SYGVKD. This CDR3 contains 13 residues.

This clonotype was seen ten or more times. The chain has TRBV7-2 and TRBJ1-2; the D is unclear. Germline V gives CDR1 SGHTA, CDR2 FQGNSA. The CDR3 runs to 12 residues. Trimming left V 5 bases short and J 8 bases short, with 12 bases between. CDR3 in amino acids: CASSLRVRGYTF. CDR3 bases: TGTGCCAGCAGCCTGAGGGTGCGGGGCTACACCTTC.

This chain links TRBV6-1 with TRBJ1-1; 7 bases are a match to TRBD1. Germline CDR1 reads MNHNS; CDR2 reads SASEGT. V was clipped by 6 bases and J by 4 bases; unmatched bases: 5. This CDR3 comprises 13 residues. Here the CDR3 reads CASRPDRVTEAFF. CDR3 DNA sequence: TGTGCCAGCAGACCCGACAGGGTCACTGAAGCTTTCTTT.